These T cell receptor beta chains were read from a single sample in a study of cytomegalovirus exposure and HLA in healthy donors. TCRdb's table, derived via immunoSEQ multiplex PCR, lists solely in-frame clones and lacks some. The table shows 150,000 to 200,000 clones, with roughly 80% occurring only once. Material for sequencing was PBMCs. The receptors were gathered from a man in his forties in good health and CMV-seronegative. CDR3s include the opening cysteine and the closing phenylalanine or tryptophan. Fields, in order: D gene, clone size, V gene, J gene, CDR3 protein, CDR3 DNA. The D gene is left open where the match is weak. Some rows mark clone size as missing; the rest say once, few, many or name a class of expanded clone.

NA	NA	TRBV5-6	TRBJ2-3	CASSSLRRTGTDTQYF	TGTGCCAGCAGCTCCCTACGGAGGACGGGCACAGATACGCAGTATTTT
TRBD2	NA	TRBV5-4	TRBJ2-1	CASSSPGALAGGKNEQFF	TGTGCCAGCAGCTCCCCCGGGGCTCTAGCGGGGGGAAAGAATGAGCAGTTCTTC
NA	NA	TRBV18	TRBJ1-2	CASSLMRGSDGYTF	TGTGCCAGCTCACTTATGCGGGGGTCCGACGGCTACACCTTC
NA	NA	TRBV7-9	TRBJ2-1	CASSLGSRDNEQFF	TGTGCCAGCAGCTTAGGCTCGAGAGACAATGAGCAGTTCTTC
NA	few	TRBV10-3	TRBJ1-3	CAIRDSSGNTIYF	TGTGCCATCAGGGACAGCTCTGGAAACACCATATATTTT
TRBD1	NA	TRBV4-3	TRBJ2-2	CASSHKIGTGNTGELFF	TGCGCCAGCAGCCATAAGATCGGGACAGGGAACACCGGGGAGCTGTTTTTT
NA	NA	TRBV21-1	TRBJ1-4	CASITGPATNEKLFF	TGTGCCAGCATTACAGGACCTGCAACTAATGAAAAACTGTTTTTT
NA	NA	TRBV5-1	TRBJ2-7	CASSRDLSYEQYF	TGCGCCAGCAGCAGAGATCTCTCCTACGAGCAGTACTTC
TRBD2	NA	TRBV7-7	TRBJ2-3	CASSRGLAGASGTDTQYF	TGTGCCAGCAGCCGGGGACTAGCGGGGGCCAGTGGCACAGATACGCAGTATTTT
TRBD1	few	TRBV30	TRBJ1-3	CAWRQGYSGNTIYF	TGTGCCTGGAGACAGGGGTACTCTGGAAACACCATATATTTT
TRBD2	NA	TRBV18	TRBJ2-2	CASSPDTGTSGSSGTGELFF	TGTGCCAGCTCACCAGACACCGGGACTAGCGGGAGCTCGGGCACCGGGGAGCTGTTTTTT
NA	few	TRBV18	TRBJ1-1	CASSPQYNRDTEAFF	TGTGCCAGCTCACCACAGTACAACAGGGACACTGAAGCTTTCTTT
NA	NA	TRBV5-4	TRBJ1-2	CASSHTVKGSYTF	TGTGCCAGCAGCCATACAGTCAAAGGTAGCTACACCTTC
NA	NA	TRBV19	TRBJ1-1	CASLHVGRGAFF	TGTGCCAGCCTTCATGTGGGGAGGGGAGCTTTCTTT
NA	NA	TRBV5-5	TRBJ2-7	CASSLGSLESSYEQYF	TGTGCCAGCAGCTTGGGATCGCTAGAAAGCTCCTACGAGCAGTACTTC
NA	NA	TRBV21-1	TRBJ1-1	CASSKSHGRGCTEAFF	TGTGCCAGCAGCAAATCCCACGGCAGGGGGTGCACTGAAGCTTTCTTT
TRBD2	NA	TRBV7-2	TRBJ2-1	CASSPSGGISYNEQFF	TGTGCCAGCAGCCCTAGCGGGGGGATCTCCTACAATGAGCAGTTCTTC
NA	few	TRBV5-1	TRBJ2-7	CASSLAGGNSYEQYF	TGCGCCAGCAGCTTGGCAGGGGGGAACTCCTACGAGCAGTACTTC
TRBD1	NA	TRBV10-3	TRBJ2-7	CAISEDRAYEQYF	TGTGCCATCAGTGAGGACAGGGCCTACGAGCAGTACTTC
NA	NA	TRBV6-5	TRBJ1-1	CASSYARPDNQAFF	TGTGCCAGCAGTTACGCAAGGCCGGACAATCAAGCTTTCTTT
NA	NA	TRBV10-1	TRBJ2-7	CASSEWQGMSGYEQYF	TGCGCCAGCAGTGAGTGGCAGGGAATGTCTGGATACGAGCAGTACTTC
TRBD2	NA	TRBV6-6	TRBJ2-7	CASSSRTSGLYEQYF	TGTGCCAGCAGTTCCCGGACTAGCGGGTTATACGAGCAGTACTTC
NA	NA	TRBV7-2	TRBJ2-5	CASSSTGFETQYF	TGTGCCAGCAGCTCTACAGGGTTCGAGACCCAGTACTTC
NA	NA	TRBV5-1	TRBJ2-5	CASSEPLQETQYF	TGCGCCAGCAGCGAACCACTACAAGAGACCCAGTACTTC
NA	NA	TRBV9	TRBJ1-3	CASSPTLGHAGNTIYF	TGTGCCAGCAGCCCTACTCTCGGACATGCTGGAAACACCATATATTTT
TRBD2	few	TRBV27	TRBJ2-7	CASSSGEGPGEQYF	TGTGCCAGCAGTTCTGGGGAGGGCCCGGGGGAGCAGTACTTC
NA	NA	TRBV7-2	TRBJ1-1	CASSSQGWNTEAFF	TGTGCCAGCAGCTCACAGGGCTGGAACACTGAAGCTTTCTTT
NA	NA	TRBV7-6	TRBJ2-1	CASSLASSYNEQFF	TGTGCCAGCAGCTTGGCCAGCTCCTACAATGAGCAGTTCTTC
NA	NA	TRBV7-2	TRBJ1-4	CASSLELNNEKLFF	TGTGCCAGCAGCTTAGAGCTGAATAATGAAAAACTGTTTTTT
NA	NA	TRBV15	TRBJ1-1	CATSRMLAPNTEAFF	TGTGCCACCAGCAGGATGTTGGCCCCGAACACTGAAGCTTTCTTT
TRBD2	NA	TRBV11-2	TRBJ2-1	CASSLGRGLAGLTYNEQFF	TGTGCCAGCAGCTTAGGTCGCGGACTAGCGGGACTTACTTACAATGAGCAGTTCTTC
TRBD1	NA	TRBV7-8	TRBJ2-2	CASAWGTGVYRGELFF	TGTGCATCGGCATGGGGGACAGGGGTGTATAGAGGGGAGCTGTTTTTT
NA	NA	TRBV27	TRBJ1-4	CASSLPSGWKPKEKLFF	TGTGCCAGCAGTCTCCCTTCAGGGTGGAAGCCGAAAGAAAAACTGTTTTTT
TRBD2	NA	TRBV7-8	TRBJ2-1	CASSYSGRDGTYNEQFF	TGTGCCAGCAGCTATAGCGGGCGGGACGGCACCTACAATGAGCAGTTCTTC
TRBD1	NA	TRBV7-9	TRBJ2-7	CASSTTRDRGRYEQYF	TGTGCCAGCAGCACAACCCGGGACAGGGGACGGTACGAGCAGTACTTC
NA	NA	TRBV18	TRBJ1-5	CASSLTPGSNQPQHF	TGTGCCAGCTCACTTACTCCAGGGAGCAATCAGCCCCAGCATTTT
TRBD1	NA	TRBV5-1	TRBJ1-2	CASSSDRAFLNGYTF	TGCGCCAGCAGCTCGGACAGGGCTTTTTTAAATGGCTACACCTTC
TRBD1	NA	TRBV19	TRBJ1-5	CASSSIGQGMEPQHF	TGTGCCAGTAGCTCTATCGGACAGGGGATGGAGCCCCAGCATTTT
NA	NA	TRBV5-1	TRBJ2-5	CASSLAGSQETQYF	TGCGCCAGCAGCTTGGCCGGGTCCCAAGAGACCCAGTACTTC
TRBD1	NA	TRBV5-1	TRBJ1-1	CASSPGTGGVAEAFF	TGCGCCAGCAGCCCCGGGACAGGGGGCGTCGCTGAAGCTTTCTTT